This T cell receptor (beta chain) was profiled in a study of neurological immune-mediated disorders. The time point here: longitudinal time-point 3. This clonotype was seen more than once but under ten times. Its antigen is unidentified. Each CDR3 protein gets one entry after TCRdb re-called the 5' RACE reads with MiXCR. The profile shows 84,000 or so distinct CDR3 sequences, under 4.5% of them singletons. General study findings and limits: CDR3 amino acid sequences of expanded clones were not shared across subjects, a result suggesting private repertoires in all groups. The multiple sclerosis repertoire cluster was associated with no clinical or MRI feature. One related-CDR3 cluster, found by phylogenetic grouping, held repertoires of 18 of 34 multiple sclerosis patients and is a possible signature.

The sequence came from an older woman with multiple sclerosis. The specimen was PBMCs.

Written as DNA, the CDR3 is TGTGCCAGTAGTGCTCTAGTTAACACCGGGGAGCTGTTTTTT. Its protein product is CASSALVNTGELFF. The gene calls are TRBV19 and TRBJ2-2; D uncertain. The CDR3 is 14 amino acids. CDR1 LNHDA and CDR2 SQIVND come from the germline V gene (reference sequence). Trimming left V 5 bases short and J 2 bases short, with 9 bases between.